Included here is one T cell receptor beta chain sequence, with context. The data were taken from a study of T cells in Graves' hyperthyroidism and ophthalmopathy. In germline, CDR1 is SEHNR, CDR2 FQNEAQ (reference sequence). Trimming cost V 1 base and J 4 bases; bases outside gene matches: 7. The CDR3 consists of 16 residues. TCR beta CDR3 regions were amplified from RNA transcripts. HTBI primers drove first-round RT-PCR of the TCR CDR3. TCRdb called the multiplex PCR reads again in MiXCR, with one record for every CDR3 protein. The table shows about 250,000 distinct CDR3 sequences, with roughly 15% occurring only once.

Sequenced sample: blood. This TCR was recovered from a woman aged 50 to 65 with Graves' hyperthyroidism that later progressed to Graves' ophthalmopathy. The gene calls are TRBV7-9 and TRBJ2-1; 7 positions agree with TRBD2. CDR3 protein: CASSLVSSGLYNEQFF. The DNA for the CDR3 is TGTGCCAGCAGCTTAGTTTCTAGCGGTCTTTACAATGAGCAGTTCTTC.